The present entry profiles one TCR beta chain with its context. As yet, its antigen is unknown. Template switching created a universal primer site, and the cDNA included unique molecular identifiers. TCRdb redid the calling of the 5' RACE reads with MiXCR, one entry per CDR3 protein. The sample has 500,000 to 550,000 distinct CDR3 sequences, under 25% seen once; the top ten hold around 0.9%. This sample was included in a study of identical twins. Findings and limits, study-wide: Not following the same donors, the study drew its conclusions from cross-sectional statistical analysis. Abundant beta clonotypes from cord blood had fewer insertions, unlike memory repertoires, which showed none.

Trimming took 1 base from V and 7 from J; bases not matched to a gene: 4. This CDR3 is built from 14 residues. The germline V gene has CDR1 SGHVS and CDR2 FQNEAQ. This sample also appeared in a second study, on T cells expressing NK-cell markers. Per that study: One of eight sequenced donors was HCMV-seronegative; the other seven were seropositive.

The rearrangement links TRBV7-8 to TRBJ2-1, with 7 bases fitting TRBD2. Sequencing used CD4+ T cells sorted from blood. The clonotype was recovered from a woman between 18 and 29 years old in good health. The CDR3, as DNA: TGTGCCAGCAGCTTAGTCAGACTAGCTAATGAGCAGTTCTTC. Translation gives CASSLVRLANEQFF.